A single sample gave rise to the 9 T cell receptor beta chains below, sequenced in a study of blood T cell repertoires in COVID-19. Only in-frame clones appear in the TCRdb table, and some are missing; sequencing was by immunoSEQ multiplex PCR. The data show 450,000 to 600,000 clones, around 90% seen once. What was sequenced was PBMCs or T cells enriched from blood (not recorded which). These receptors were collected from a young woman who had recovered from COVID-19.

This clone appeared a single time. The V and J genes are TRBV5-4 and TRBJ1-2; a possible D gene is TRBD1 (6 bases). Trimming took 0 bases from V and 2 from J, leaving 20 bases between them. The CDR3 is made up of 18 amino acids. Germline V gene sequence: CDR1 SGHNT, CDR2 YYREEE (reference sequence). The CDR3 DNA follows: TGTGCCAGCAGCTTGGGACCTCGGGGGGTAGGGGGGAACTATGGCTACACCTTC. This encodes CASSLGPRGVGGNYGYTF.

The chain combines TRBV28 with TRBJ1-2, with TRBD1 as a possible D gene (5 bases). The germline CDR1 and CDR2 sequences are MDHEN and SYDVKM. V was shortened by 4 bases and J by 1 base, with 7 bases between the two germline ends. The CDR3 extends over 13 amino acids. The CDR3 coding sequence is TGTGCCAGCAGTTCCGGGGGTAACTATGGCTACACCTTC. The encoded protein is CASSSGGNYGYTF.

The genes are TRBV5-1 and TRBJ2-7, with unresolved D. V was trimmed by 0 bases and J by 4 bases, leaving 8 bases between them. The CDR3 is 13 residues long. In germline, CDR1 is SGHRS, CDR2 YFSETQ. In DNA form, the CDR3 reads TGCGCCAGCAGCTTGGGAACAGAGTACGAGCAGTACTTC. Encoded protein: CASSLGTEYEQYF.

The genes are TRBV29-1 and TRBJ2-2, with D perhaps matching TRBD2 (5 bases). V lost 5 bases to trimming and J lost 2 bases, with 18 bases between them. The CDR3 consists of 16 residues. The germline V gene has CDR1 SQVTM and CDR2 ANQGSEA. CDR3 region: CSVRGHLSPNTGELFF. DNA for the CDR3: TGCAGCGTTCGAGGGCATCTTAGTCCAAACACCGGGGAGCTGTTTTTT.

V gene TRBV4-1 combines with J gene TRBJ1-1; D is possibly TRBD1 (5 bases). CDR3 length: 16 amino acids. Germline assignment: CDR1 MGHRA and CDR2 YSYEKL. Between the trimmed V and J ends, which lost 3 bases and 0 bases, there was a span of 14 bases. The CDR3 sequence is CASSQSRQSLNTEAFF. The CDR3, as DNA: TGCGCCAGCAGCCAGTCAAGACAGAGCCTGAACACTGAAGCTTTCTTT.

This rearrangement joins TRBV13 to TRBJ2-3; 10 bases align to TRBD2. CDR1 and CDR2 (germline): PRHDT, FYEKMQ (reference sequence). Losses at the gene ends were 0 bases for V and 5 bases for J; bases not matched to a gene: 5. The CDR3 extends over 16 amino acids. CDR3: CASSLGSGGAVDTQYF. The CDR3 DNA is TGTGCCAGCAGCTTAGGAAGCGGGGGGGCGGTAGATACGCAGTATTTT.

V usage is TRBV28 and J usage is TRBJ1-4; 8 positions agree with TRBD1. This CDR3 is built from 16 residues. The germline V gene encodes CDR1 MDHEN and CDR2 SYDVKM. The junction had 5 bases not matched to a gene; V was cut back by 5 bases and J by 0 bases. CDR3 sequence: CASSRTGTSTNEKLFF. The CDR3 DNA is TGTGCCAGCAGTCGGACAGGGACCTCAACTAATGAAAAACTGTTTTTT.

V is TRBV5-6 and J is TRBJ2-7; 7 bases map to TRBD1. The V gene's germline CDR1 is SGHDT and CDR2 YYEEEE. V trimming: 2 bases; J trimming: 4 bases; junction bases outside the gene matches: 6. There are 14 residues in the CDR3. The CDR3 protein is CASSLMGQPYEQYF. The CDR3 bases are TGTGCCAGCAGCTTAATGGGACAGCCATACGAGCAGTACTTC.

The chain combines TRBV7-9 with TRBJ2-5, with TRBD2 identical over 11 bases. With 4 bases clipped from V and 5 bases from J, the junction kept 9 bases outside the gene matches. CDR3 length: 16 residues. The V gene's germline CDR1 is SEHNR and CDR2 FQNEAQ (reference sequence). Written as DNA, the CDR3 is TGTGCCAGCAGCTCTCGTAGCGGGGGGGTTATGGAGACCCAGTACTTC. Translation: CASSSRSGGVMETQYF.